This TCR beta chain was identified in a study of blood T cell repertoires in COVID-19 (dated by TCRdb to the early 2020s). Regarding the research as a whole: The collaborator samples originated in the United States, Italy and Spain and spanned the acute and convalescent phases of COVID-19. Subjects who had been exposed to COVID-19, were actively infected with it, or had recovered from it provided the deeply sampled blood TCRbeta repertoires that made up the dataset. Samples came from the ongoing ImmuneRACE study (first 160 participants) plus 1,254 subjects from 6 global collaborators. Nearly every sample came with metadata listing a de-identified subject ID, COVID-19 status, age in years and sex. Where available, HLA class I and class II types were obtained from metadata supplied by the sample provider rather than from assay-based typing. The prospective study material was composed of cDNA or gDNA derived from T cells, B-cell-depleted T cells, or PBMCs. The repertoires were released in a freely available public database meant as a resource for research on the immune response to SARS-CoV-2. What the study reported, not specific to this receptor: The amount of clinical and demographic metadata varied by source and participant and was provided uncurated.

Enrolling through a virtual design, the prospective study's participants ranged in age from roughly 18 to 90 years and lived across roughly 23 United States geographic areas. In the prospective study, cohorts were assigned on the basis of participant-reported clinical history obtained from a screening survey and a study questionnaire. Each participant in the prospective study had whole blood, serum and a nasopharyngeal or oropharyngeal swab collected by mobile phlebotomists. Over an approximately 2-month period, participants in the prospective study had the option of providing additional blood draws and questionnaires. Blood samples from the prospective study were shipped frozen or at room temperature prior to DNA extraction. Measured from the cysteine to the phenylalanine, the CDR3 is 15 residues long. Just CDR3 DNA is preserved here, 45 bases in frame from base 1. Ends trimmed: V by 5 bases, J by 2 bases; bases unmatched to a gene: 6. From a lookup of the germline V gene, CDR1 and CDR2 are MDHEN and SYDVKM.

Concerning this clone: The specificity of this receptor is unknown. No quality values exist for individual bases; no much larger clone is one base distant.

TCRbeta CDR3 regions were amplified from genomic DNA by means of the immunoSEQ Assay, a bias-controlled multiplex PCR. As for how the authors treated the data: Within the assay, amplification of reference gene primers was used to estimate how many nucleated cells each sample contained. To quantify the absolute abundance of each unique TCRbeta CDR3 rearrangement, sequence reads were collapsed and filtered. For each sample, productive Simpson clonality was calculated as the square root of Simpson's diversity index over productive rearrangements. Drawn from immuneACCESS, this table holds only the in-frame rearrangements with V and J called that TCRdb kept. Clones are partly lost; checked studies trace under half to an unresolved V gene and leave the rest unexplained. For V, J and clone size, that table is used; D and trimming come from the DNA. This sample has approximately 280,000 clones in its table, and nearly 90% of those were observed once. Clones ranked in the top ten supply roughly 1.6% of the sample.

Sequenced material: PBMCs or T cells enriched from blood (not recorded which). The rearranged segments are TRBV28 and TRBJ2-5; the central 9 bases match TRBD2. The receptor was isolated from a woman aged 18-29 years with acute COVID-19. The CDR3 protein sequence reads: CASSDTGLAQETQYF. The sequenced DNA: TGTGCCAGCAGTGATACGGGACTAGCTCAAGAGACCCAGTACTTC. The full variable domain, with segments outside the CDR3 supplied by the reference TRBV28 and TRBJ2-5 proteins, appears as DVKVTQSSRYLVKRTGEKVFLECVQDMDHENMFWYRQDPGLGLRLIYFSYDVKMKEKGDIPEGYSVSREKKERFSLILESASTNQTSMYLCASSDTGLAQETQYFGPGTRLLVL.